In this sample, the clone carrying this T cell receptor (beta chain) turned up a few times. This entry belongs to a study of blood T cells in healthy people across ages. Primers used in a second PCR of about 7 to 12 cycles were a sample-barcoded 5' primer and a J-beta primer mix. Researchers report that a template-switch adaptor with 12 random nucleotides tagged each cDNA molecule. In TCRdb, the 5' RACE reads were re-called with MiXCR into one record per CDR3 protein. The table shows about 1.8 million distinct CDR3 sequences, with around half occurring only once. Unmatched junction bases numbered 7, after V lost 5 bases and J lost 5 bases. This CDR3 comprises 15 residues. Per germline, CDR1 SGHTA and CDR2 FQGNSA.

The sequenced sample was blood. The receptor was derived from a woman aged 40-49 years in good health. The rearrangement joins TRBV7-2 to TRBJ2-7; TRBD2 matches at 12 bases. For the CDR3, the DNA is TGTGCCAGCAGCATTTCTAGCGGGGGGGCCGACGAGCAGTACTTC. Translation gives CASSISSGGADEQYF.